The 29 T cell receptor beta chains below were found in one sample sequenced in a study of blood T cells in healthy people across ages. The use of a sample-barcoded 5' primer and a J-beta primer mix characterized a second PCR of roughly 6 to 11 cycles. In TCRdb, the 5' RACE reads were re-called with MiXCR into one record per CDR3 protein. The profile shows approximately 810,000 distinct CDR3 sequences, 36% of them singletons. The sequenced sample consisted of blood. These receptors all come from a young man in good health.

On this clonotype itself: A much larger clonotype is one base distant, so this may be a read error. The genes are TRBV6-5 and TRBJ1-2; TRBD1 might be the D (5 bases). The V gene's germline CDR1 is MNHEY and CDR2 SVGAGI. The CDR3 contains 13 residues. Trimming took 11 bases from V and 6 from J, leaving 19 bases between them. DNA for the CDR3: TGTGCCGGCACTTTCGCAGGGAGGGATGGCTACACCTTC. Its protein product is CAGTFAGRDGYTF.

On this clonotype itself: A much bigger clone sits one base away, suggesting this may be a read error. The gene calls are TRBV3-1 and TRBJ1-2, with 11 bases lining up with TRBD1. The CDR3 spans 14 residues. The germline V gene encodes CDR1 LGHDT and CDR2 YNNKEL (reference sequence). The CDR3 DNA follows: TGTGCCGGCAGGAGAGGACAGGGGGCTGGAGGCTACACCTTC. It yields the protein CAGRRGQGAGGYTF.

This clonotype was recorded once. This rearrangement joins TRBV6-1 to TRBJ2-6, with D unresolved. Germline V gene data show CDR1 as MNHNS and CDR2 as SASEGT. The CDR3 extends over 15 amino acids. Trimming left V 0 bases short and J 4 bases short, with 7 bases between. CDR3 nucleotides: TGTGCCAGCAGTGAAGCTGCGGCGGGGGCCAACGTCCTGACTTTC. This gives the protein CASSEAAAGANVLTF.

This clonotype was detected a few times. The chain carries TRBV12-3 or TRBV12-4 and TRBJ1-2; D might be TRBD1 (5 bases). CDR3 length: 13 residues. Trimming removed 5 bases at V and 6 bases at J, with 13 bases between. CDR3 loop: CASSTTVADGYTF. The CDR3 DNA sequence: TGTGCCAGCAGTACGACAGTCGCGGATGGCTACACCTTC.

This chain links TRBV10-3 with TRBJ2-1; TRBD2 matches 8 bases. Trimming cost V 4 bases and J 3 bases; bases outside gene matches: 5. Germline values: CDR1 ENHRY, CDR2 SYGVKD. This CDR3 region has 15 residues. CDR3 loop: CAISGKSGGYNEQFF. The DNA for the CDR3 is TGTGCCATCAGTGGGAAAAGCGGGGGCTACAATGAGCAGTTCTTC.

The chain joins TRBV7-9 to TRBJ2-5; unclear D gene. The CDR3 is 12 amino acids. V was shortened by 4 bases and J by 4 bases, with 7 bases between the two germline ends. CDR1 and CDR2 from the germline V gene are SEHNR and FQNEAQ (reference sequence). The CDR3 sequence: CASSSARETQYF. The CDR3 nucleotides read TGTGCCAGCAGCTCTGCAAGAGAGACCCAGTACTTC.

This clonotype has just a few counts. The chain recombines TRBV7-2 with TRBJ2-7, with D possibly being TRBD1 (6 bases). Trimming pared 2 bases from V and 7 bases from J, leaving 18 bases between. This CDR3 has 15 residues. Germline loops: CDR1 SGHTA, CDR2 FQGNSA. This CDR3 is CASSLSRGGFNEQYF. In DNA, the CDR3 is TGTGCCAGCAGCTTATCCAGGGGTGGTTTCAATGAGCAGTACTTC.

Note on this clonotype: Mismatch with germline at one junction end may stem from a read error. This chain joins TRBV12-3 or TRBV12-4 and TRBJ1-6; 7 bases match TRBD1. This CDR3 has 15 amino acids. CDR3 nucleotide sequence: TGTGCCAGCAGCCCGAACAGGGGCGGGGAGTCACCCCCCCACTTT. Amino acid sequence: CASSPNRGGESPPHF.

This chain links TRBV20-1 with TRBJ1-5, with 8 bases lining up with TRBD1. CDR1 and CDR2 from the germline V gene are DFQATT and SNEGSKA (reference sequence). After removal of 3 bases from V and 2 bases from J, the junction contained 3 bases not matched to a gene. The CDR3 is 14 residues long. In DNA, the CDR3 is TGCAGTGCTAGTGGACAGGGCGGCAATCAGCCCCAGCATTTT. Amino acid sequence: CSASGQGGNQPQHF.

The gene calls are TRBV29-1 and TRBJ1-1, with 9 bases matching TRBD1. This CDR3 has 13 residues. CDR1 is SQVTM and CDR2 is ANQGSEA in the germline V gene. V dropped 6 bases and J dropped 11; count of bases not matched to a gene: 13. Here the CDR3 DNA reads TGCAGCGTGCAACCCGGGACAGGGACGAACGCTTTCTTT. As protein: CSVQPGTGTNAFF. The complete variable domain, with remaining parts taken from reference TRBV29-1 and TRBJ1-1, reads SAVISQKPSRDICQRGTSLTIQCQVDSQVTMMFWYRQQPGQSLTLIATANQGSEATYESGFVIDKFPISRPNLTFSTLTVSNMSPEDSSIYLCSVQPGTGTNAFFGQGTRLTVV.

The chain has TRBV4-3 and TRBJ1-6; D gene ambiguous. The length of the CDR3 is 13 residues. Looked up from germline, CDR1 is LGHNA and CDR2 is YSLEER. V lost 0 bases, J lost 7 bases, and 4 bases lay in between. The CDR3: CASSQDGNSPLHF. CDR3 bases: TGCGCCAGCAGCCAAGATGGGAATTCACCCCTCCACTTT.

This clonotype was found a few times. This rearrangement joins TRBV7-2 to TRBJ1-1; D is perhaps TRBD1 (5 bases). This CDR3 contains 12 residues. Deletions cut 2 bases from V and 8 bases from J, with 9 bases between. Germline loops: CDR1 SGHTA, CDR2 FQGNSA. In DNA, the CDR3 is TGTGCCAGCAGCTTAACCAGGACAGAAGCTTTCTTT. Protein product: CASSLTRTEAFF.

This clonotype was detected only a few times. The chain uses TRBV20-1 and TRBJ2-1; no firm D call. The V and J ends lost 2 bases and 1 base respectively, with 15 bases between them. Looked up from germline, CDR1 is DFQATT and CDR2 is SNEGSKA (reference sequence). The length of the CDR3 is 16 residues. The CDR3, as DNA: TGCAGTGCTAGACCTACCGGCGGCTGGTCCTACAATGAGCAGTTCTTC. Translating it yields CSARPTGGWSYNEQFF.

The chain combines TRBV19 with TRBJ1-1; no clear D gene. CDR1 is LNHDA and CDR2 is SQIVND in the germline V gene (reference sequence). The CDR3 loop spans 13 amino acids. Between the trimmed V and J ends, which lost 3 bases and 4 bases, there was a span of 9 bases. In DNA, the CDR3 is TGTGCCAGTAGTATTCGGGTTACCACTGAAGCTTTCTTT. Protein: CASSIRVTTEAFF. The full variable domain, rest sourced from reference TRBV19 and TRBJ1-1, is DGGITQSPKYLFRKEGQNVTLSCEQNLNHDAMYWYRQDPGQGLRLIYYSQIVNDFQKGDIAEGYSVSREKKESFPLTVTSAQKNPTAFYLCASSIRVTTEAFFGQGTRLTVV.

This clonotype was counted a single time. The chain joins TRBV2 to TRBJ2-3; no definite D call. The V end was cut by 8 bases, the J end by 5 bases, with 11 bases between. The CDR3 runs 12 residues. Germline V lookup: CDR1 SNHLY, CDR2 FYNNEI. As DNA, the CDR3 is TGTGCCAGCTCGGTGGTGAAAGATACGCAGTATTTT. It yields the protein CASSVVKDTQYF.

This clonotype was seen a few times. V and J are TRBV18 and TRBJ2-3; D possibly uses TRBD1 or TRBD2 (5 bases each). The CDR3 is 13 residues long. Deletions cut 2 bases from V and 9 bases from J, with 12 bases between. CDR1 and CDR2 from the germline V gene are KGHSH and LQKENI. The chain's CDR3 is CASSPERDGTQYF. The DNA for the CDR3 is TGTGCCAGCTCACCAGAGAGGGACGGGACGCAGTATTTT.

This clonotype was seen repeatedly, ten times or more. This chain uses TRBV25-1 with TRBJ1-2; D is unresolved. Between the trimmed V and J ends, which lost 4 bases and 8 bases, there was a span of 8 bases. CDR1 and CDR2 (germline): MGHDK, SYGVNS. This CDR3 region has 11 residues. Here the CDR3 reads CASSAEGGYTF. CDR3 DNA sequence: TGTGCCAGCAGTGCAGAGGGAGGCTACACCTTC.

This clonotype appeared once. The chain couples TRBV29-1 to TRBJ2-1, with a possible D match to TRBD1 (5 bases). CDR1 and CDR2 (germline): SQVTM, ANQGSEA. Trimming stripped 8 bases from V and 6 bases from J, with 17 bases between. The CDR3 loop spans 13 amino acids. The CDR3 bases are TGCAGCTGCTCTGGGGTTCAGGGCAATGAGCAGTTCTTC. Its protein is CSCSGVQGNEQFF.

A remark on this clonotype: This may stem from a read error, because a much larger clone lies one nucleotide away. The chain joins TRBV5-1 to TRBJ2-5, with 9 bases lining up with TRBD1. This CDR3 contains 21 residues. The germline V gene encodes CDR1 SGHRS and CDR2 YFSETQ. V lost 0 bases and J lost 11; bases outside the gene matches: 29. CDR3 nucleotide sequence: TGCGCCAGCAGCTTGGATCCCGACAGGGGGAAAAGGGAAAGGGTTTACAATGAGCAGTACTTC. Protein: CASSLDPDRGKRERVYNEQYF.

This clonotype was picked up a small number of times. This chain links TRBV5-4 with TRBJ2-7; the D gene is possibly TRBD2 (7 bases). Per germline, CDR1 SGHNT and CDR2 YYREEE (reference sequence). Trimming took off 2 bases at V and 4 bases at J, with 13 bases between the two ends. The CDR3 contains 14 residues. The CDR3 is CASSFEAGTYEQYF. The CDR3 DNA reads TGTGCCAGCAGCTTTGAAGCGGGGACATACGAGCAGTACTTC.

The chain couples TRBV20-1 to TRBJ2-1, with D unresolved. The better agreement between TRBJ2-7 and the DNA end casts doubt on the J call. The CDR3 totals 12 residues. In germline, CDR1 is DFQATT, CDR2 SNEGSKA (reference sequence). The DNA of the CDR3 is TGCAGTGCTACCGGATCGTACAATGAGCAGTACTTC. This codes for CSATGSYNEQYF.

This clonotype was seen a handful of times. This chain connects TRBV5-1 to TRBJ2-5, with a weak D call TRBD2 (6 bases). The CDR3 runs 13 residues. Trimming cost V 4 bases and J 11 bases, with 18 bases left between them. The germline V gene has CDR1 SGHRS and CDR2 YFSETQ. CDR3 in amino acids: CASSPRTSNEQYF. CDR3 bases: TGCGCCAGCAGCCCTAGAACTAGCAATGAGCAGTACTTC.

This clonotype was counted between two and nine times. The gene calls are TRBV25-1 and TRBJ1-1, with 7 nucleotides matching TRBD1. This CDR3 is 14 amino acids long. V lost 6 bases and J lost 0; bases outside the gene matches: 4. Germline V gene data show CDR1 as MGHDK and CDR2 as SYGVNS. The CDR3 DNA sequence: TGTGCCAGCAGGCTAACAGGGGTGAACACTGAAGCTTTCTTT. It translates to CASRLTGVNTEAFF.

In its sample, this clonotype was seen a few times. This chain connects TRBV3-1 to TRBJ1-2; D is unclear. The germline V gene has CDR1 LGHDT and CDR2 YNNKEL (reference sequence). Trimming took 4 bases from V and 4 from J, leaving 10 bases between them. The CDR3 has 13 residues. CDR3 residues: CASSRRVGYGYTF. The DNA of the CDR3 is TGTGCCAGCAGCCGACGGGTAGGCTATGGCTACACCTTC.

Concerning this clonotype itself: This may come from a read error, since a much larger clone is one base off. The V gene is TRBV2, the J gene TRBJ2-3; D ambiguous. The length of the CDR3 is 15 residues. Germline lookup yields CDR1 SNHLY and CDR2 FYNNEI. This CDR3 reads CTSSDLNRSTDTQYF. CDR3 DNA: TGTACCAGCAGTGATCTCAACAGAAGCACAGATACGCAGTATTTT.

This clonotype was detected only a few times. This sequence joins TRBV4-3 and TRBJ1-4; D unclear. The V and J ends lost 4 bases and 3 bases respectively, with 12 bases between them. Germline V gives CDR1 LGHNA, CDR2 YSLEER. This CDR3 contains 15 residues. CDR3 sequence: CASSPRGGSNEKLFF. CDR3 DNA sequence: TGCGCCAGCAGCCCACGGGGTGGGTCTAATGAAAAACTGTTTTTT.

A word on this clonotype: It may be a read error: a sequence one base away is much more abundant. The gene calls are TRBV20-1 and TRBJ2-5, with D perhaps TRBD2 (6 bases). Germline loops: CDR1 DFQATT, CDR2 SNEGSKA (reference sequence). V was clipped by 1 base and J by 11 bases, with 20 bases between them. The length of the CDR3 is 14 residues. CDR3 DNA sequence: TGCAGTGCTAGAGGGACCCCCGGGGGAAATGAGCAGTACTTC. It encodes CSARGTPGGNEQYF.

This chain's CDR3 is CASSITQRTSADTQYF. CDR3 in DNA: TGTGCCAGCTCGATAACACAGAGGACTAGCGCAGATACGCAGTATTTT. This sequence joins TRBV6-5 and TRBJ2-3, with TRBD2 matching over 9 bases. Germline values: CDR1 MNHEY, CDR2 SVGAGI. This CDR3 is 16 amino acids long. V lost 8 bases to trimming and J lost 4 bases; unmatched junction nucleotides: 13.

In its sample, this clonotype was seen a few times. The chain is built from TRBV12-3 or TRBV12-4 and TRBJ1-6; D remains unclear. The CDR3 spans 13 residues. The V gene lost 2 bases and the J gene lost 8 bases, with 7 bases spanning the gap. CDR3 in DNA: TGTGCCAGCAGTTTATACGGGGATTCACCCCTCCACTTT. Encoded protein: CASSLYGDSPLHF.